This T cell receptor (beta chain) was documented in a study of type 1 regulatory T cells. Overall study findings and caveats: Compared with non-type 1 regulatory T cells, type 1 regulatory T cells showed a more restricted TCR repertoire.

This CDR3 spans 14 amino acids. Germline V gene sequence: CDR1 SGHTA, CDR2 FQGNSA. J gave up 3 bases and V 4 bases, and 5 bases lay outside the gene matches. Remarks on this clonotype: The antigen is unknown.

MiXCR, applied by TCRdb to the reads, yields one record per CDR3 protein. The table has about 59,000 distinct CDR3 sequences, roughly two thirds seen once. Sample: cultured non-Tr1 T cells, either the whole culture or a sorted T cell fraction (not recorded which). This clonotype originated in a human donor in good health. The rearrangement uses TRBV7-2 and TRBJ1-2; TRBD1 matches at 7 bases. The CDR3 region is CASSSGTGDYGYTF. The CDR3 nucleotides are TGTGCCAGCAGCTCGGGAACAGGGGACTATGGCTACACCTTC.